A single sample is the source of the 4 T cell receptor beta chains below, sequenced in a study of T-cell memory formation after mild COVID-19. TCRdb re-called the 5' RACE reads through MiXCR, storing one row per CDR3 protein. The table includes about 290,000 distinct CDR3 sequences, 15% detected once. What was sequenced was PBMCs or a T cell subset sorted from them (not recorded which). These receptors all stem from a man aged 18 to 30 who had mild COVID-19 (a few samples of this study predate the infection). Cell type and time point are not known.

This clonotype was seen many times. The gene calls are TRBV29-1 and TRBJ1-3, with no clear D. The CDR3 is made up of 13 amino acids. The germline CDR1 and CDR2 sequences are SQVTM and ANQGSEA. V was shortened by 4 bases and J by 0 bases, with 7 bases between the two germline ends. The CDR3 spells CSVAQSSGNTIYF. The DNA of the CDR3 is TGCAGCGTTGCACAGAGCTCTGGAAACACCATATATTTT.

J is TRBJ2-2 and V is TRBV4-3; 14 bases align to TRBD2. The CDR3 loop spans 17 amino acids. V shed 4 bases, J shed 5 bases, and the junction held 6 bases outside the gene matches. The germline V gene encodes CDR1 LGHNA and CDR2 YSLEER. CDR3 amino acids: CASSLTSGGAGTGELFF. DNA of the CDR3: TGCGCCAGCAGCCTGACTAGCGGGGGGGCAGGGACCGGGGAGCTGTTTTTT.

This clonotype showed up many times. The V call is TRBV6-5, the J call TRBJ2-3; D may be TRBD2 (6 bases). The V and J ends lost 6 bases and 6 bases respectively, with 13 bases between them. This CDR3 contains 13 residues. CDR1 is MNHEY, CDR2 SVGAGI, per germline. CDR3 sequence (DNA): TGTGCCAGCAGGACCGGGGGAGTGGATACGCAGTATTTT. Amino acids: CASRTGGVDTQYF.

This clonotype came up a few times. The rearrangement joins TRBV12-3 or TRBV12-4 to TRBJ2-7; 7 positions agree with TRBD2. This CDR3 is 17 amino acids long. With V trimmed by 5 bases and J by 0 bases, 13 bases remained unmatched. This CDR3 is CASSPERLAVSSYEQYF. CDR3 nucleotides: TGTGCCAGCAGTCCCGAACGTCTAGCGGTCAGCTCCTACGAGCAGTACTTC.